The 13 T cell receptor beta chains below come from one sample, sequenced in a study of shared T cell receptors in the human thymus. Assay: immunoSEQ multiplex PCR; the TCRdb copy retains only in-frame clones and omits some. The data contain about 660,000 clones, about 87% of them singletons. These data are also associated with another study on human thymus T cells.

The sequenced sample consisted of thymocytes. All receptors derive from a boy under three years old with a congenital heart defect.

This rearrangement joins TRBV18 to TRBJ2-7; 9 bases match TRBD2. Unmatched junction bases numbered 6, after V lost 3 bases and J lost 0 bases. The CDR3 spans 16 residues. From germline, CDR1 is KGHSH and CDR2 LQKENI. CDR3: CASSPQLAGSSYEQYF. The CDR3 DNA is TGTGCCAGCTCACCCCAGCTAGCGGGGAGCTCCTACGAGCAGTACTTC. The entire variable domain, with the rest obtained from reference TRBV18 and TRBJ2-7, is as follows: NAGVMQNPRHLVRRRGQEARLRCSPMKGHSHVYWYRQLPEEGLKFMVYLQKENIIDESGMPKERFSAEFPKEGPSILRIQQVVRGDSAAYFCASSPQLAGSSYEQYFGPGTRLTVT.

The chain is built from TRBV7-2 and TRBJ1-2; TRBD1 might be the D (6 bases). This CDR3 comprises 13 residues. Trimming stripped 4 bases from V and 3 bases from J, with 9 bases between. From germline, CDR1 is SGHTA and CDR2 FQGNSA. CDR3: CASSSHRDYGYTF. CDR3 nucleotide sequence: TGTGCCAGCAGCTCACACAGGGACTATGGCTACACCTTC.

CDR3 sequence (DNA): TGTGCCAGCAGTTACGGGGCGGGAGGTGAAAAACTGTTTTTT. Protein sequence: CASSYGAGGEKLFF. The chain is built from TRBV6-6 and TRBJ1-4; D possibly corresponds to TRBD1 (5 bases). V was cut by 2 bases and J by 7 bases, with 11 bases left in between. CDR3 length equals 14 residues. The germline gives CDR1 MNHNY, CDR2 SVGAGI (reference sequence).

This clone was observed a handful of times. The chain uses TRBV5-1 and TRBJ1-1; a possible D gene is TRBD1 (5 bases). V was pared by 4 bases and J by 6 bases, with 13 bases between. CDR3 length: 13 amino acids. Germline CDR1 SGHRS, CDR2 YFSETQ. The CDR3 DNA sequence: TGCGCCAGCAGCCCCCAATGGGGCTCTGAAGCTTTCTTT. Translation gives CASSPQWGSEAFF.

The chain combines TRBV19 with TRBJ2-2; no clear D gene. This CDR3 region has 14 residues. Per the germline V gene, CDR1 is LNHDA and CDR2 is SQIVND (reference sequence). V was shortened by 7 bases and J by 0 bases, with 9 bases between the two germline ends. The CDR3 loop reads CASKWSANTGELFF. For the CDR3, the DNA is TGTGCCAGTAAGTGGTCAGCGAACACCGGGGAGCTGTTTTTT.

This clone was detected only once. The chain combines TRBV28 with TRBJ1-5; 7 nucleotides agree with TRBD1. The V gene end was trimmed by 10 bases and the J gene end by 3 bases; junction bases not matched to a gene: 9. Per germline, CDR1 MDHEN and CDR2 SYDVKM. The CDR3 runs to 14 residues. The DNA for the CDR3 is TGTGCCACCTTGAGACAGGGAAACAATCAGCCCCAGCATTTT. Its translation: CATLRQGNNQPQHF.

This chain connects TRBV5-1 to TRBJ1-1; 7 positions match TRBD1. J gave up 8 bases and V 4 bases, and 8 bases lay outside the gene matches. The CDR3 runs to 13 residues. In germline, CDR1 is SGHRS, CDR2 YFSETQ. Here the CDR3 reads CASSARDRLEAFF. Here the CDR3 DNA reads TGCGCCAGCAGCGCGCGGGACAGATTAGAAGCTTTCTTT.

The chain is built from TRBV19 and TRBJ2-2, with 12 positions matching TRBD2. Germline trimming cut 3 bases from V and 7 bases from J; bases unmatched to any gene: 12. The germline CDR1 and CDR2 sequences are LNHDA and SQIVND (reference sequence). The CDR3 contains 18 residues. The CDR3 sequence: CASSIFGLAGKIDGELFF. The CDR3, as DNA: TGTGCCAGTAGTATCTTCGGACTAGCGGGAAAAATCGACGGGGAGCTGTTTTTT.

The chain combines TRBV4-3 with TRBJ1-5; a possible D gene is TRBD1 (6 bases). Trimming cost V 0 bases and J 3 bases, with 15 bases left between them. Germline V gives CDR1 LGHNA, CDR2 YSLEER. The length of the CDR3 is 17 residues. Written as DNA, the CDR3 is TGCGCCAGCAGCCAAGAATACGAAGGACAGTCCAATCAGCCCCAGCATTTT. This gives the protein CASSQEYEGQSNQPQHF.

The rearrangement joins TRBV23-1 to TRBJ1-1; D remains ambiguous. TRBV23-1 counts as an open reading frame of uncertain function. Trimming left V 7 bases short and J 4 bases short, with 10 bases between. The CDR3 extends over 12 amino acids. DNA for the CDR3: TGCGCCAGCATGGGGAGTCGCACTGAAGCTTTCTTT. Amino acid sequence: CASMGSRTEAFF.

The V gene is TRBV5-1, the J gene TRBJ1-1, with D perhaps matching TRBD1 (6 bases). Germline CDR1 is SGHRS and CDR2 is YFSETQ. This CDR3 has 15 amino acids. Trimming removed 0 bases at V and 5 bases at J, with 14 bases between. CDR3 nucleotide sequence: TGCGCCAGCAGCTTGGGGGGGCAGGGGTTGACTGAAGCTTTCTTT. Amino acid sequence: CASSLGGQGLTEAFF.

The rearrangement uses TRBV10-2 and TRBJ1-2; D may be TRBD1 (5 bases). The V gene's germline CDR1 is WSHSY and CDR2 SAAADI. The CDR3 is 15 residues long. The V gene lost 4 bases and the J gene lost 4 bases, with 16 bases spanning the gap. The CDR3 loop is CASSVDKQGSYGYTF. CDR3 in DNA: TGCGCCAGCAGTGTGGACAAGCAGGGTTCCTATGGCTACACCTTC.

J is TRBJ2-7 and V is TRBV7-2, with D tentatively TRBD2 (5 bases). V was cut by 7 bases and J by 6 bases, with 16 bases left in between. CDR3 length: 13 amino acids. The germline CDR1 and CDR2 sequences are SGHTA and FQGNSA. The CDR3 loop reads CASTSFWGAEQYF. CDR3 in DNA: TGTGCCAGCACAAGTTTTTGGGGAGCCGAGCAGTACTTC.